This T cell receptor beta chain was identified during a study of a mutant IDH1 vaccine in newly diagnosed glioma. Comments on this clone: Its antigen is currently unknown.

The protocol was immunoSEQ multiplex PCR, while the TCRdb copy is restricted to in-frame clones and leaves out a portion. The sample holds approximately 60,000 clones, around 86% seen once. Time point: week 47, end of study. The vaccine gave 300 ug of a 20-mer mutant IDH1 peptide subcutaneously per dose. General study findings and limits: Detectable vaccine-induced immune responses arose in about 93% of patients.

CDR1 is MNHEY, CDR2 SVGAGI, per germline. The CDR3 contains 16 residues. V shed 4 bases and J shed 5 bases, with 18 bases lying between them. V gene TRBV6-5 combines with J gene TRBJ1-5; no clear D gene. This clonotype originated in a man aged 25-45 years with glioma. The sequenced sample was PBMCs, obtained from a glioma patient whose treatment included an IDH1 peptide vaccine. CDR3 region: CASSFLPPTNDQPQHF. The CDR3 region has the DNA TGTGCCAGCAGTTTTCTGCCGCCGACAAACGATCAGCCCCAGCATTTT.